The clone carrying this T cell receptor (beta chain) was detected once. Its antigen is currently unknown. The protocol was immunoSEQ multiplex PCR, while the TCRdb copy is restricted to in-frame clones and leaves out a portion. The top ten clones hold around 1.2% of a sample with 1.5 million to 2.5 million clones, over 85% of them seen once. Terminally differentiated effector memory CD45RA+ cells were excluded from the naive CD8 cells, which were CD45RO-negative and positively selected for CCR7. This sample is part of a study of shared clonotypes between healthy human individuals. Germline values: CDR1 SGHAT, CDR2 FQNNGV. The V end lost 0 bases, the J end lost 4 bases, and 6 bases lay between the germline ends. This CDR3 is built from 14 residues. The study, taken as a whole, reports: For sorted subsets, rarefaction showed incomplete sequencing despite large depth. The sole specimen, blood, was sampled, and tissue repertoires likely differ.

The V and J genes are TRBV11-2 and TRBJ1-4; D gene ambiguous. This TCR was sampled from a man in his late teens or twenties in good health. Sequencing input: naive CD8+ T cells sorted from blood. The CDR3 here is CASSLEPVNEKLFF. The CDR3 DNA follows: TGTGCCAGCAGCTTAGAACCTGTTAATGAAAAACTGTTTTTT.